Given below is one T cell receptor beta chain in context. The antigen remains undetermined. The data were taken from a study of neoadjuvant nivolumab and ipilimumab in lung cancer. Study-level information: The combination arm added day-1 ipilimumab 1 mg/kg to nivolumab 3 mg/kg on days 1, 15, 29.

V lost 2 bases to trimming and J lost 0 bases, with 23 bases between them. Germline CDR1 and CDR2: MDHEN and SYDVKM. This CDR3 has 20 amino acids. Sequenced by immunoSEQ multiplex PCR; TCRdb stores in-frame clones only, minus some. Here the sample spans roughly 34,000 clones, roughly 90% being singletons. Study conclusions and caveats: Blood richness before therapy tracked richness in tumors resected after neoadjuvant therapy.

This chain joins TRBV28 and TRBJ1-5; TRBD1 is a possible D gene (6 bases). This clonotype was sampled from an adult with non-small cell lung cancer. Specimen: peripheral blood, collected after neoadjuvant nivolumab, alone or with ipilimumab, at or shortly before surgery. Written as DNA, the CDR3 is TGTGCCAGCAGTTTAGCCTTCAGTCCGACAGGAAGATTTAGCAATCAGCCCCAGCATTTT. It is translated as CASSLAFSPTGRFSNQPQHF.